Described below is a single T cell receptor (beta chain) sequence and its context. This entry belongs to a study of patients and donors after allogeneic stem cell transplantation. TCRdb independently ran MiXCR on the RT-PCR reads; one entry per CDR3 protein. The sample holds 400,000 to 500,000 distinct CDR3 sequences, roughly 17% seen once. Germline V gene sequence: CDR1 MGHRA, CDR2 YSYEKL. The V gene lost 1 base and the J gene lost 2 bases, with 11 bases spanning the gap. The CDR3 is 15 amino acids. This chain links TRBV4-1 with TRBJ1-1, with D tentatively TRBD1 (6 bases). The sequence came from a human donor who was either an allogeneic HSCT recipient or a stem cell or donor lymphocyte infusion donor (not recorded which). It is not recorded whose cells these are; they may come from a transplant donor. The sample comprised blood, either unsorted or a sorted T cell fraction (not recorded which). The CDR3 DNA sequence: TGCGCCAGCAGCCAAGGAATACAGGGAAACACTGAAGCTTTCTTT. It yields the protein CASSQGIQGNTEAFF.